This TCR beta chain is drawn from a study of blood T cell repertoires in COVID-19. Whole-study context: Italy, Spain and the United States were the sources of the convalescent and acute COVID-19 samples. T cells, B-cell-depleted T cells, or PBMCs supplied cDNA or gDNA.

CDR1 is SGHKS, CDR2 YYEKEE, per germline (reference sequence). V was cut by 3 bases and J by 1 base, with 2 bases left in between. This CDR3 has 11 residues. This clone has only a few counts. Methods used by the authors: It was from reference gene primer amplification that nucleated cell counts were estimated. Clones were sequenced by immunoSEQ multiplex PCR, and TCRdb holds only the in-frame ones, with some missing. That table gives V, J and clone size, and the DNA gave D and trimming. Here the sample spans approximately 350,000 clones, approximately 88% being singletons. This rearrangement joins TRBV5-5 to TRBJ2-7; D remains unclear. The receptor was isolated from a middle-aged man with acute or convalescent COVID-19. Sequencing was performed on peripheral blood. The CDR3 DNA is TGTGCCAGCAGCTCTTCCTACGAGCAGTACTTC. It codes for CASSSSYEQYF.